The T cell receptor (beta chain) under discussion was sequenced for a study of T cell responses to AZD1222 COVID-19 vaccine. Germline V gene data show CDR1 as SEHNR and CDR2 as FQNEAQ (reference sequence). The V and J ends lost 1 base and 7 bases respectively, with 22 bases between them. The CDR3 totals 17 residues. Assay: immunoSEQ multiplex PCR; the TCRdb copy retains only in-frame clones and omits some. The repertoire has 75,000 to 95,000 clones, about 88% of them found once; the top ten carry about 13%. Concerning this clone: What it recognizes is unknown.

Findings and limits, study-wide: Clonal diversity was possibly underestimated, and the donors were mostly white British, with more females.

This rearrangement joins TRBV7-9 to TRBJ1-2; D gene unclear. This receptor was taken from an adult in good health. The sample was peripheral blood, taken on day 0 of AZD1222 vaccination. CDR3 region: CASSLGGQTPARAGYTF. The CDR3 coding sequence is TGTGCCAGCAGCTTAGGTGGGCAGACCCCCGCGAGGGCTGGCTACACCTTC.